The clone carrying this T cell receptor (beta chain) has ten or more counts. V lost 1 base, J lost 1 base, and 3 bases stayed unmatched. CDR3 length: 15 residues. CDR1 is MGHRA and CDR2 is YSYEKL in the germline V gene. The data were obtained in a study of low-dose radiotherapy and immunotherapy resistance in tumors. Study background: Cohort 1 patients were irradiated with 0.5 Gy fractions every 2 weeks to 6.5 Gy total. Aspirin was administered orally at 300 mg daily for four cycles, commencing on cycle 1 day 1.

Time point described: after trial treatment. Treatment indicated: LDRT plus nivolumab, ipilimumab, low-dose cyclophosphamide and aspirin (RACIN trial). All of the donors were given nivolumab, ipilimumab, aspirin, low-dose cyclophosphamide and low-dose radiotherapy as part of RACIN, a single-arm trial. Eligibility was restricted to patients presenting with advanced solid tumors that lacked tumor-infiltrating lymphocytes. TRAV- and TRBV-specific primers primed first-strand cDNA, covering alpha and beta chains. Using a constant-region primer together with a V-primer adapter, TCRs were subjected to roughly 20 PCR cycles of amplification. TCRdb used MiXCR to reprocess the reads, holding one entry per CDR3 protein. Among under 75,000 distinct CDR3 sequences listed, around 23% were seen once.

Sequenced material: PBMCs, taken after low-dose radiotherapy plus immunotherapy. This chain uses TRBV4-1 with TRBJ2-5; 7 bases are a match to TRBD1. The source of this sequence is a male donor with prostate cancer. The chain's CDR3 is CASSQAGTVQETQYF. The CDR3 DNA reads as TGCGCCAGCAGCCAAGCGGGGACAGTCCAAGAGACCCAGTACTTC.